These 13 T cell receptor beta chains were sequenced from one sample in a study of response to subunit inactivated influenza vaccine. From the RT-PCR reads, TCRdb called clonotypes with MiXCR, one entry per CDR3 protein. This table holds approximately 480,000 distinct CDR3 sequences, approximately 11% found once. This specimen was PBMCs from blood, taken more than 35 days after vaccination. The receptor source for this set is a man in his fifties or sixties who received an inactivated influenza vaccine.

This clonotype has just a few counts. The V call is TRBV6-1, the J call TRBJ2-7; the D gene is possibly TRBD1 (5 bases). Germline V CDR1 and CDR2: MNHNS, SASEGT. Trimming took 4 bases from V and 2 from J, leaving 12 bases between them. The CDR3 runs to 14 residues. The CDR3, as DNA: TGTGCCAGCAGTGTTGACAGAGCAACCTACGAGCAGTACTTC. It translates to CASSVDRATYEQYF.

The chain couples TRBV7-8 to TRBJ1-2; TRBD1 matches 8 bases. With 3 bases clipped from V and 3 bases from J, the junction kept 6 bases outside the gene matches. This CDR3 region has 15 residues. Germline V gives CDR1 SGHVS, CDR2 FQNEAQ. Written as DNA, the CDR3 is TGTGCCAGCAGCTTTCAGGGGGCGGGGGACTATGGCTACACCTTC. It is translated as CASSFQGAGDYGYTF. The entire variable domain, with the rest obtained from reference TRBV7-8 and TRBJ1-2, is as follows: GAGVSQSPRYKVAKRGQDVALRCDPISGHVSLFWYQQALGQGPEFLTYFQNEAQLDKSGLPSDRFFAERPEGSVSTLKIQRTQQEDSAVYLCASSFQGAGDYGYTFGSGTRLTVV.

In nucleotides, the CDR3 is TGTGCCAGCAGCCACCCACCGGGACTAGCAACAGATACGCAGTATTTT. Its protein is CASSHPPGLATDTQYF. This chain uses TRBV3-1 with TRBJ2-3, with TRBD2 matching over 9 bases. The trim removed 3 bases at V and 3 bases at J, leaving 7 bases unmatched. This CDR3 has 16 residues. The germline CDR1 and CDR2 sequences are LGHDT and YNNKEL (reference sequence).

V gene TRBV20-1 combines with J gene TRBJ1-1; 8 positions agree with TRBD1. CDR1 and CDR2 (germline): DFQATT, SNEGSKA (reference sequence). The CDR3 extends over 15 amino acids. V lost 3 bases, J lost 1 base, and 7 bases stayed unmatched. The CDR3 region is CSASDRGGANTEAFF. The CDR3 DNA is TGCAGTGCTAGTGACAGGGGAGGGGCGAACACTGAAGCTTTCTTT.

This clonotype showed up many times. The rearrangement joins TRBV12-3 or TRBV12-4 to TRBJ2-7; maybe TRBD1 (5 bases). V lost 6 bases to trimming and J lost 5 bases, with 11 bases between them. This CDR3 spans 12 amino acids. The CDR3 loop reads CASSDRQHEQYF. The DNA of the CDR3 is TGTGCCAGCAGCGATAGACAGCACGAGCAGTACTTC.

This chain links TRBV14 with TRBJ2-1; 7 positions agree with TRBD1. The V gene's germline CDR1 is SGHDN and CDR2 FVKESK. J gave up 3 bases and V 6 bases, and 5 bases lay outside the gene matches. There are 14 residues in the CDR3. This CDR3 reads CASRTGQHYNEQFF. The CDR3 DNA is TGTGCCAGCAGAACGGGACAGCACTACAATGAGCAGTTCTTC.

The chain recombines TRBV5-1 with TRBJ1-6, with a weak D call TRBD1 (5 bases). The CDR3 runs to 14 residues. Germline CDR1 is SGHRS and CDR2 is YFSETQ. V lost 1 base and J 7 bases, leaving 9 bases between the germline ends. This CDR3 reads CASSLRGDNSPLHF. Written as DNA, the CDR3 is TGCGCCAGCAGCTTGAGAGGGGACAATTCACCCCTCCACTTT. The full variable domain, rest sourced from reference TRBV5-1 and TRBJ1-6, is KAGVTQTPRYLIKTRGQQVTLSCSPISGHRSVSWYQQTPGQGLQFLFEYFSETQRNKGNFPGRFSGRQFSNSRSEMNVSTLELGDSALYLCASSLRGDNSPLHFGNGTRLTVT.

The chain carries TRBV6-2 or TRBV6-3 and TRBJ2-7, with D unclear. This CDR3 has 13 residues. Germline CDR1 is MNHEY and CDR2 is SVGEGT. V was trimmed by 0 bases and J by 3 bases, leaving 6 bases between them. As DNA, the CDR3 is TGTGCCAGCAGTTACTCGGTATACTACGAGCAGTACTTC. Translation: CASSYSVYYEQYF.

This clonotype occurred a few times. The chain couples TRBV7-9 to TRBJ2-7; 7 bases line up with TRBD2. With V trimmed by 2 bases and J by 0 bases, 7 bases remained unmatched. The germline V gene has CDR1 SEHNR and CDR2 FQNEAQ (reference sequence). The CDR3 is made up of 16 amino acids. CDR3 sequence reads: CASSLPRGGSSYEQYF. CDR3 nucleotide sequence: TGTGCCAGCAGCTTACCCCGGGGCGGGAGCTCCTACGAGCAGTACTTC.

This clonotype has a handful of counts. CDR3 nucleotides: TGTGCCAGCAGTTACAGGGGGACCTATGGCTACACCTTC. Translated: CASSYRGTYGYTF. The chain employs TRBV12-3 or TRBV12-4 and TRBJ1-2; 8 bases agree with TRBD1. The CDR3 is 13 residues long. J lost 4 bases, V lost 4 bases, and 2 bases had no gene match.

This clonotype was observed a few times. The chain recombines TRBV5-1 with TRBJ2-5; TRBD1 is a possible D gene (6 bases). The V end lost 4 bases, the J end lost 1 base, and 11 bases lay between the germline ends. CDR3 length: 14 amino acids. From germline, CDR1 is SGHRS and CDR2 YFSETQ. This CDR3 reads CASSTGTLQETQYF. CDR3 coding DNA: TGCGCCAGCAGCACGGGGACACTCCAAGAGACCCAGTACTTC.

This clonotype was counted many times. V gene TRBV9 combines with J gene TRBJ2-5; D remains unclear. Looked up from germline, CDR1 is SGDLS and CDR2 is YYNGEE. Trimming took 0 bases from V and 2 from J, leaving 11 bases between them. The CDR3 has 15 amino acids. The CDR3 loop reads CASSVVLGPQETQYF. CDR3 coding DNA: TGTGCCAGCAGCGTAGTGCTAGGCCCACAAGAGACCCAGTACTTC.

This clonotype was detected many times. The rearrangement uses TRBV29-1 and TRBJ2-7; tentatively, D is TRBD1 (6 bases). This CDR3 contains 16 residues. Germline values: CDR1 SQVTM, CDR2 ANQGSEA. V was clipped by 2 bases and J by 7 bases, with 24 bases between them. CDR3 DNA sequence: TGCAGCGTTGAACAACCGACCGGGACATCGGGCGGGGAGCAGTACTTC. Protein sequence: CSVEQPTGTSGGEQYF.